These 5 T cell receptor beta chains share one sample of origin, sequenced in a study of shared clonotypes between healthy human individuals. The protocol was immunoSEQ multiplex PCR, while the TCRdb copy is restricted to in-frame clones and leaves out a portion. The sample shows approximately 980,000 clones, around three quarters of them seen only once. The specimen sequenced was memory CD4+ T cells sorted from blood. Described subset: CD45RA-negative fraction. These receptors were obtained from a man younger than 30 in good health.

The chain couples TRBV28 to TRBJ2-5, with D possibly called TRBD1 or TRBD2 (6 bases each). The germline V gene encodes CDR1 MDHEN and CDR2 SYDVKM. Trimming removed 2 bases from V and 5 bases from J, with 18 bases in between. This CDR3 contains 16 residues. The CDR3 protein is CASSLGLQGASETQYF. CDR3 coding DNA: TGTGCCAGCAGTTTAGGACTACAGGGAGCCTCGGAGACCCAGTACTTC.

With respect to this clone: The identical CDR3 is also encoded by other nucleotide sequences in the sample. The gene calls are TRBV7-6 and TRBJ2-5, with D tentatively TRBD1 (6 bases). Trimming stripped 2 bases from V and 3 bases from J, with 10 bases between. CDR1 is SGHVS, CDR2 FNYEAQ, per germline. The CDR3 has 14 residues. The DNA for the CDR3 is TGTGCCAGCAGCTTACGAGGGGGAGAAGAGACCCAGTACTTC. Translation: CASSLRGGEETQYF.

The chain joins TRBV29-1 to TRBJ1-2; perhaps TRBD1 as D (5 bases). The germline V gene has CDR1 SQVTM and CDR2 ANQGSEA. There are 12 residues in the CDR3. Trimming left V 7 bases short and J 8 bases short, with 17 bases between. The CDR3 region has the DNA TGCAGCGCCCAAGAGGGGAGTCGAGGCTACACCTTC. Its translation is CSAQEGSRGYTF.

This clone has just one count. This may be a read error, as it is one base from a much larger clone. This chain joins TRBV27 and TRBJ1-6; tentative D call: TRBD1 (5 bases). The CDR3 loop spans 15 amino acids. The V end was cut by 4 bases, the J end by 6 bases, with 13 bases between. CDR1 MNHEY and CDR2 SMNVEV come from the germline V gene (reference sequence). CDR3 sequence: CASSSVGTVNSPLHF. CDR3 bases: TGTGCCAGCAGTTCCGTCGGGACGGTTAATTCACCCCTCCACTTT.

This clone was found once. The sample has other DNA sequences that encode this CDR3 too. This sequence joins TRBV5-1 and TRBJ2-5; the D is unclear. The CDR3 loop spans 12 amino acids. Trimming took 3 bases from V and 0 from J, leaving 3 bases between them. Germline loops: CDR1 SGHRS, CDR2 YFSETQ. CDR3 region: CASSYDQETQYF. In nucleotides, the CDR3 is TGCGCCAGCAGCTACGACCAAGAGACCCAGTACTTC. The full variable domain, in which reference TRBV5-1 and TRBJ2-5 provide the parts outside the CDR3, is KAGVTQTPRYLIKTRGQQVTLSCSPISGHRSVSWYQQTPGQGLQFLFEYFSETQRNKGNFPGRFSGRQFSNSRSEMNVSTLELGDSALYLCASSYDQETQYFGPGTRLLVL.